This T cell receptor beta chain came from a study of CD8+CD57+ T cells in acquired aplastic anemia. Study details: DNA recovered from sorted CD4+ and CD8+ cells had a mean of about 3 ug. Regarding the study as a whole: The number of CD8+ CDR3 sequences shared by patients and controls was around 30.

Profiling that covered TCR beta VDJ and CDR3 relied on genomic DNA as its template. TCRdb passed the reads through MiXCR, listing each CDR3 protein once. This table has about 98,000 distinct CDR3 sequences, roughly two thirds appearing once. The CDR3 is 18 amino acids. Germline CDR1 reads SGHAT; CDR2 reads FQDESV (reference sequence). As concerns this clonotype: Its antigen remains unidentified. One end of the junction is discordant with germline, which a read error may explain.

Sequencing was done on patients that had shown CD8+CD57+ cell expansion by flow cytometry. As a group, the patients uniformly had severe acquired aplastic anemia. The clonotype was recovered from a human donor with aplastic anemia. The sequenced sample consisted of sorted CD4+, CD8+, or CD8+CD57+ T cells (not recorded which) from PBMCs. The chain uses TRBV11-1 and TRBJ2-1; 9 nucleotides agree with TRBD1. The CDR3 DNA reads as TGTGCCAGCCTATCCCGGGACAGGGCTAAGAACTCCTACAGTGAGCAGCTCTTC. Translated, it gives CASLSRDRAKNSYSEQLF.